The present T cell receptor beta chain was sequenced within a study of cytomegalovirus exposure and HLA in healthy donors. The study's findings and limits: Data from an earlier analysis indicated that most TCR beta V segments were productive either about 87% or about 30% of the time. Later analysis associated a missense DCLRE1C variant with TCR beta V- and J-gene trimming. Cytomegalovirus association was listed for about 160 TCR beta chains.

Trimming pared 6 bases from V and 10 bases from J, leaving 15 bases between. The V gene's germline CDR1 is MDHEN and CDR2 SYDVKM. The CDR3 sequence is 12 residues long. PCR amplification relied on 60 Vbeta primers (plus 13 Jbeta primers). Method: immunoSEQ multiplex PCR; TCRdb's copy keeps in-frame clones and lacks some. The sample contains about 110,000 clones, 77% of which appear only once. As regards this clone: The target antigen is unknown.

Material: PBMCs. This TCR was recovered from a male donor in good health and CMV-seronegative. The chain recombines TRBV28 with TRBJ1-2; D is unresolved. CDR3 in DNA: TGTGCCAGCAGACTGAACGGAGGGTCCTACACCTTC. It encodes CASRLNGGSYTF.